This is a list of T cell receptor beta chains from one sample in a study of graft-versus-host responses after intestinal transplantation. TCRdb's table, derived via immunoSEQ multiplex PCR, lists solely in-frame clones and lacks some. The table includes 13,000 to 15,000 clones, 30% to 40% detected once. Sample: alloreactive CD4+ T cells from a mixed lymphocyte reaction culture, taken before intestinal transplant. Receptor source: a human patient who received an intestinal transplant. Each CDR3 is given with its conserved first and last residue.

J gene,V gene,CDR3 protein
TRBJ1-2,TRBV19,CASSTFRDRALDGYTF
TRBJ2-3,TRBV5-1,CASTTLKRGSTDTQYF
TRBJ2-1,TRBV10-3,CAIRRTSGGPSHEQFF
TRBJ1-1,TRBV5-1,CASSLGQGASGTEAFF
TRBJ2-3,TRBV19,CASSPRGSGGTDTQYF
TRBJ1-2,TRBV7-2,CASSSPGTGVYGYTF
TRBJ2-5,TRBV18,CASSPLYQETQYF
TRBJ1-2,TRBV29-1,CSVSGQGVTYGYTF
TRBJ2-3,TRBV7-8,CASSFTPGLAGGGRDTQYF
TRBJ2-3,TRBV7-9,CASSSTDRAPDTQYF
TRBJ2-2,TRBV27,CASSSLGTPGLGTGELFF
TRBJ2-7,TRBV25-1,CASSWGGFYEQYF
TRBJ1-2,TRBV11-2,CASSPPGHLNYGYTF
TRBJ2-3,TRBV6-1,CASSEGGGGTDTQYF
TRBJ1-2,TRBV4-1,CASSHLNWGPYGYTF
TRBJ2-7,TRBV10-1,CASSEQTGAAYEQYF
TRBJ1-1,TRBV30,CAWSKDLRQGGTRVTEAFF
TRBJ2-5,TRBV10-2,CASKWTSGPGMETQYF
TRBJ1-6,TRBV7-2,CASSLAGQGFGSPLHF
TRBJ2-7,TRBV7-9,CASSGERGGILYEQYF
TRBJ1-2,TRBV7-9,CASSPTGGRWDGYTF
TRBJ1-1,TRBV23-1,CASSQHPGEAFF
TRBJ2-3,TRBV6-7,CAGSIGASGGIGDTQYF
TRBJ2-7,TRBV12-2,CASRLWGSKGDTRLRDEQYF
TRBJ2-1,TRBV19,CASQGWGIYNEQFF
TRBJ2-1,TRBV18,CASSPTLAEVDEQFF
TRBJ2-5,TRBV7-2,CASSFGPPQYF
TRBJ2-2,TRBV7-2,CASSFPSGGANTGELFF
TRBJ1-2,TRBV7-8,CASSLIVGGYTF
TRBJ2-1,TRBV7-9,CASSLGLALNNEQFF
TRBJ1-2,TRBV6-1,CASSATPGGGGAINYGYTF
TRBJ2-3,TRBV7-2,CASSRQGATDTQYF